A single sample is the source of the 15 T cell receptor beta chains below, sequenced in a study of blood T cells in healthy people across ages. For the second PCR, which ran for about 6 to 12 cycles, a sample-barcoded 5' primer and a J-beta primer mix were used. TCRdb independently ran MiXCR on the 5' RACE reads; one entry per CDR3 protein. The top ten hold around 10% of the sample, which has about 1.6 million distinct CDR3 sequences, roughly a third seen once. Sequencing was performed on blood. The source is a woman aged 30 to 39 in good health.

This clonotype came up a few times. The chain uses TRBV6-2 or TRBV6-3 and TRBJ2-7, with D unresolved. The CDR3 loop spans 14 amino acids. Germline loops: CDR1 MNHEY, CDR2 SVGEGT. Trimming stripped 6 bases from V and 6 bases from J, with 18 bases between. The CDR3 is CASRQSPARPEQYF. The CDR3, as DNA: TGTGCCAGCAGACAATCCCCGGCTAGACCCGAGCAGTACTTC.

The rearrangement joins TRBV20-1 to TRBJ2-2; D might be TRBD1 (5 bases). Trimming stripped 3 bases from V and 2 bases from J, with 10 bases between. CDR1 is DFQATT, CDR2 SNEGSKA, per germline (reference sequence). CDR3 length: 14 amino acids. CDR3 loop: CSASVQGNTGELFF. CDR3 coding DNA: TGCAGTGCTAGTGTCCAGGGAAACACCGGGGAGCTGTTTTTT.

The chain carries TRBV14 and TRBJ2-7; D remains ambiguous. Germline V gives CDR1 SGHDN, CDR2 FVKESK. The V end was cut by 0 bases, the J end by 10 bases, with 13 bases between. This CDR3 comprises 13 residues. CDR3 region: CASSQERYPPQYF. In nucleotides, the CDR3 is TGTGCCAGCAGCCAAGAGAGATACCCTCCACAGTACTTC.

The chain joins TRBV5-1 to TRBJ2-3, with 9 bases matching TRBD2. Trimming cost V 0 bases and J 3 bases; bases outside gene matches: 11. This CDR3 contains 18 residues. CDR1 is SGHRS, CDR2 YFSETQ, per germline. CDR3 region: CASSLGLAGYDYTDTQYF. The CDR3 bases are TGCGCCAGCAGCTTGGGTCTAGCGGGATACGATTATACAGATACGCAGTATTTT. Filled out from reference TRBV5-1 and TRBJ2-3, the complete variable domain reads KAGVTQTPRYLIKTRGQQVTLSCSPISGHRSVSWYQQTPGQGLQFLFEYFSETQRNKGNFPGRFSGRQFSNSRSEMNVSTLELGDSALYLCASSLGLAGYDYTDTQYFGPGTRLTVL.

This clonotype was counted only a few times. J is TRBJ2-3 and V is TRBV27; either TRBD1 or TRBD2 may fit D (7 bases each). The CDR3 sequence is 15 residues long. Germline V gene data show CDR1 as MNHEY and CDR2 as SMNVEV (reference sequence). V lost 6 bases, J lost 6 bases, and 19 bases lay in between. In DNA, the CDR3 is TGTGCCAGCAGCAGGGGGGGCCTACACCGCGATACGCAGTATTTT. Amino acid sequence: CASSRGGLHRDTQYF.

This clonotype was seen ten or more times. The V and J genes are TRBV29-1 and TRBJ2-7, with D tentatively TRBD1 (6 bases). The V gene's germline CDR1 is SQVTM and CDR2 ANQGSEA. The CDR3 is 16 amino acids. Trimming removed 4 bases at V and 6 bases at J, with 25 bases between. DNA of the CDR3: TGCAGCGTTGCCCGATCCCTGGGGGCAGGGTCGGGCGAGCAGTACTTC. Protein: CSVARSLGAGSGEQYF.

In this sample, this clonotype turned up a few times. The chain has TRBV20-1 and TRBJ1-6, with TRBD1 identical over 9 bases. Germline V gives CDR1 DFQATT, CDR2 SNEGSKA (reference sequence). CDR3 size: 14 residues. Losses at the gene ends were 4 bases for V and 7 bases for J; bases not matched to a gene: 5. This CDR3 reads CSAIEGTGNSPLHF. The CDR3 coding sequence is TGCAGTGCTATCGAGGGGACAGGGAATTCACCCCTCCACTTT.

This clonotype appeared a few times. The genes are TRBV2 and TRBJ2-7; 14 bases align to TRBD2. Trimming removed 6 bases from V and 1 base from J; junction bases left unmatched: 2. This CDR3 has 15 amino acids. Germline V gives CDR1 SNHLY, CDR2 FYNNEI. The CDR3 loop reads CASSRTSGRSYEQYF. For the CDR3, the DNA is TGTGCCAGCAGCCGGACTAGCGGGAGGTCCTACGAGCAGTACTTC. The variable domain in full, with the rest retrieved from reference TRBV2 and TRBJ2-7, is EPEVTQTPSHQVTQMGQEVILRCVPISNHLYFYWYRQILGQKVEFLVSFYNNEISEKSEIFDDQFSVERPDGSNFTLKIRSTKLEDSAMYFCASSRTSGRSYEQYFGPGTRLTVT.

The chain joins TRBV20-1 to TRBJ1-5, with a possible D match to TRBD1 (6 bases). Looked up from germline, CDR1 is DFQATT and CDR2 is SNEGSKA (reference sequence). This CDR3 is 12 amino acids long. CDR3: CRAVTGDQPQHF. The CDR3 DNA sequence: TGCAGGGCTGTGACAGGAGATCAGCCCCAGCATTTT.

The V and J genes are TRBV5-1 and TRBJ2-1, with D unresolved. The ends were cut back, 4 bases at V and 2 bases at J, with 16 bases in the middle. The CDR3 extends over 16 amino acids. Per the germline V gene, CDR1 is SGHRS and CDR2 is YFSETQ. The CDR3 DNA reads TGCGCCAGCAGCCCCTACAAGGTATCAACCTACAATGAGCAGTTCTTC. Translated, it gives CASSPYKVSTYNEQFF.

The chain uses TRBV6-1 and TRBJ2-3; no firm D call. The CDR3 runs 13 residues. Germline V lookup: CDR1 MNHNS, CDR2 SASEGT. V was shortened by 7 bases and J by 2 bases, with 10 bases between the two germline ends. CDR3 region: CASIRAPTDTQYF. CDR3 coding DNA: TGTGCCAGCATACGGGCCCCCACAGATACGCAGTATTTT.

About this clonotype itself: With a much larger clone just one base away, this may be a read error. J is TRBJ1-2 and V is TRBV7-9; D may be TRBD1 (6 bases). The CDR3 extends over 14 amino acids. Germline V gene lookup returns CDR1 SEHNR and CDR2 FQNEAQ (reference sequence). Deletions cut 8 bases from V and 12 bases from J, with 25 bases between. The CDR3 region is CASSDTGTVMGHTF. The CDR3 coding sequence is TGTGCCAGCTCTGATACAGGGACGGTTATGGGCCACACCTTC. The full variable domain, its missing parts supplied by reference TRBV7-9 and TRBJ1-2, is DTGVSQNPRHKITKRGQNVTFRCDPISEHNRLYWYRQTLGQGPEFLTYFQNEAQLEKSRLLSDRFSAERPKGSFSTLEIQRTEQGDSAMYLCASSDTGTVMGHTFGSGTRLTVV.

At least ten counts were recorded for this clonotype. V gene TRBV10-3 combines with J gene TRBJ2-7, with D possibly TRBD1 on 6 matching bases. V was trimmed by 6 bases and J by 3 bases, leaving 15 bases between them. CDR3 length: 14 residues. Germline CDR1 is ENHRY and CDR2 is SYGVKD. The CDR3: CAIRDTGSIYEQYF. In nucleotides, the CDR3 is TGTGCCATCAGAGATACAGGGTCTATCTACGAGCAGTACTTC.

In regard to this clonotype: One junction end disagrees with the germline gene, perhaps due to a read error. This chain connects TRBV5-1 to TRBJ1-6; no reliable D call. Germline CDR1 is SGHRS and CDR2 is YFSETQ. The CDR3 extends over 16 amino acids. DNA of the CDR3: TGCGCCAGCAGCTTGGAGGCGGGGTCGGGGAATTCGCCCCTCCACTTT. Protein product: CASSLEAGSGNSPLHF.

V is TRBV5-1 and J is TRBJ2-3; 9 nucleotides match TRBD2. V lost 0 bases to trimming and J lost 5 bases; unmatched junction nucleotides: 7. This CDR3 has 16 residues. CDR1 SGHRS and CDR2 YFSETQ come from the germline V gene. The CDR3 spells CASSLGSGGPGDTQYF. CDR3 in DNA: TGCGCCAGCAGCTTGGGTAGCGGGGGTCCGGGAGATACGCAGTATTTT.